Each of the 10 T cell receptor beta chains below was sequenced from the same sample in a study of early T cells in non-severe SARS-CoV-2 infection. A single record per CDR3 protein comes from TCRdb applying MiXCR to the 5' RACE reads. The sample has tens of thousands of distinct CDR3 sequences, over 10% seen once. The sequenced sample was whole blood, obtained at baseline. Receptors were obtained from an adult who was a healthcare worker with PCR-confirmed SARS-CoV-2 infection or an uninfected control (not recorded which).

This clonotype appeared many times. The chain combines TRBV15 with TRBJ1-5; 9 bases match TRBD1. Germline-derived CDR1 and CDR2 are LNHNV and YYDKDF (reference sequence). The CDR3 totals 14 residues. Germline trimming cut 5 bases from V and 7 bases from J; bases unmatched to any gene: 6. The CDR3, as DNA: TGTGCCACCAGCCGGACAGGGGCAGGACAGCCCCAGCATTTT. Amino acids: CATSRTGAGQPQHF.

The chain carries TRBV20-1 and TRBJ2-1; D remains ambiguous. Trimming left V 2 bases short and J 6 bases short, with 11 bases between. Per the germline V gene, CDR1 is DFQATT and CDR2 is SNEGSKA (reference sequence). This CDR3 comprises 13 residues. For the CDR3, the DNA is TGCAGTGCTAGACCATCTTTGCCCAATGAGCAGTTCTTC. It encodes CSARPSLPNEQFF.

This clonotype was detected a few times. The chain couples TRBV7-8 to TRBJ1-2; a weak D match, TRBD1 (6 bases). The CDR3 extends over 14 amino acids. V shed 5 bases and J shed 4 bases, with 14 bases lying between them. Germline assignment: CDR1 SGHVS and CDR2 FQNEAQ. The CDR3 region has the DNA TGTGCCAGCAGCCCTGCGACAGGAGGCTATGGCTACACCTTC. This sequence encodes CASSPATGGYGYTF.

The chain uses TRBV28 and TRBJ1-1; D perhaps matches TRBD1 (5 bases). The germline V and J ends were trimmed by 3 bases and 1 base, with 12 bases remaining between them. Germline CDR1 reads MDHEN; CDR2 reads SYDVKM. This CDR3 is 15 amino acids long. The CDR3 loop reads CASSFYPGTNTEAFF. The CDR3 coding sequence is TGTGCCAGCAGTTTTTATCCAGGGACGAACACTGAAGCTTTCTTT.

This chain links TRBV7-2 with TRBJ2-4; 10 bases align to TRBD2. Germline V gene data show CDR1 as SGHTA and CDR2 as FQGNSA. The length of the CDR3 is 15 residues. The trim removed 5 bases at V and 5 bases at J, leaving 6 bases unmatched. The CDR3 here is CASSPSLAGENIQYF. Here the CDR3 DNA reads TGTGCCAGCAGCCCGTCGCTAGCGGGGGAAAACATTCAGTACTTC.

The chain joins TRBV28 to TRBJ2-7, with TRBD1 matching over 8 bases. Germline loops: CDR1 MDHEN, CDR2 SYDVKM. The CDR3 consists of 15 residues. V shed 5 bases, J shed 0 bases, and the junction held 6 bases outside the gene matches. CDR3 loop: CASSIPGQVSYEQYF. In DNA, the CDR3 is TGTGCCAGCAGTATCCCGGGACAGGTCTCCTACGAGCAGTACTTC.

This clonotype was found a few times. V usage is TRBV5-1 and J usage is TRBJ2-7; weak D call: TRBD1 (5 bases). CDR3 length: 15 residues. Per the germline V gene, CDR1 is SGHRS and CDR2 is YFSETQ. The germline V and J ends were trimmed by 0 bases and 7 bases, with 17 bases remaining between them. CDR3: CASSLEGRRDHEQYF. In DNA, the CDR3 is TGCGCCAGCAGCTTGGAAGGGCGCAGGGATCATGAGCAGTACTTC.

The rearrangement joins TRBV20-1 to TRBJ1-5, with 7 nucleotides matching TRBD1. The CDR3 runs to 14 residues. With 4 bases clipped from V and 11 bases from J, the junction kept 14 bases outside the gene matches. CDR1 is DFQATT and CDR2 is SNEGSKA in the germline V gene (reference sequence). CDR3 loop: CSATQTGKSVAQHF. CDR3 coding DNA: TGCAGTGCTACCCAGACAGGGAAGAGTGTGGCCCAGCATTTT.

This clonotype has a count of ten or more. The CDR3 protein is CASNRDRGETQYF. The CDR3 bases are TGTGCCAGCAATCGAGACAGGGGAGAGACCCAGTACTTC. V and J are TRBV12-3 or TRBV12-4 and TRBJ2-5; 8 nucleotides agree with TRBD1. The junction had 5 bases not matched to a gene; V was cut back by 7 bases and J by 4 bases. The CDR3 contains 13 residues.

The chain recombines TRBV6-6 with TRBJ2-1; TRBD1 matches 7 bases. Germline assignment: CDR1 MNHNY and CDR2 SVGAGI (reference sequence). The CDR3 extends over 17 amino acids. After removal of 4 bases from V and 0 bases from J, the junction contained 9 bases not matched to a gene. CDR3 nucleotides: TGTGCCAGCAGTTCCGAGGACAGGCTTGACTCCTACAATGAGCAGTTCTTC. The encoded protein is CASSSEDRLDSYNEQFF.